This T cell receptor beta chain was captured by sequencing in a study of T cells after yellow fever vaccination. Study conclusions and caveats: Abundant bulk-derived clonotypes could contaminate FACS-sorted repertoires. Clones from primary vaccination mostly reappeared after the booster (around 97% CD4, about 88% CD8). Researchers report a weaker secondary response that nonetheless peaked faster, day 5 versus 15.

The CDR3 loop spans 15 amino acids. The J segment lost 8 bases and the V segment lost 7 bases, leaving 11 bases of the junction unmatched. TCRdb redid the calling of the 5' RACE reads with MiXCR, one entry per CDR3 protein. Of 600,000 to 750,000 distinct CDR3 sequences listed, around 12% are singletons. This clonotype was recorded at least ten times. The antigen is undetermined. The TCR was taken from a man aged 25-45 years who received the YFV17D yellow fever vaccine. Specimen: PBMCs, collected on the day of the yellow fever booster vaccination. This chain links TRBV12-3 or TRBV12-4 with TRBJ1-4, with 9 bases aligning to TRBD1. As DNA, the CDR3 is TGTGCCAGCACCCGGGGACAGGGAAAGGAGGAAAAACTGTTTTTT. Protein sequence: CASTRGQGKEEKLFF.